The 10 T cell receptor beta chains presented below share a single source sample, sequenced in a study of blood T cell repertoires in COVID-19. TCRdb's table, derived via immunoSEQ multiplex PCR, lists solely in-frame clones and lacks some. The sample includes 110,000 or so clones, about 85% seen only once; the top ten take about 13%. What was sequenced was peripheral blood. All receptors come from a human donor in a cohort sampled during active COVID-19.

To note about this clone: At one end the junction does not follow the germline gene, possibly because of a read error. The rearrangement uses TRBV7-3 and TRBJ2-1; D not certain. Germline V gene sequence: CDR1 SGHTA, CDR2 FQGTGA. The CDR3 loop spans 13 amino acids. The chain's CDR3 is CASSLNLYNEQFF. The CDR3 nucleotides are TGTGCCAGCAGCTTAAACCTGTACAATGAACAGTTCTTC.

This CDR3 is CAWRMTGINSPLHF. CDR3 nucleotide sequence: TGTGCCTGGAGGATGACAGGGATTAATTCACCCCTCCACTTT. V and J are TRBV30 and TRBJ1-6, with 7 bases matching TRBD1. The CDR3 runs 14 residues. Germline lookup yields CDR1 GTSNPN and CDR2 SVGIG (reference sequence). J lost 6 bases, V lost 3 bases, and 5 bases had no gene match.

This chain joins TRBV3-1 (or the pseudogene TRBV3-2) and TRBJ2-1, with 9 bases lining up with TRBD2. Germline loops: CDR1 LGHDT, CDR2 YNNKEL (reference sequence). After removal of 0 bases from V and 6 bases from J, the junction contained 12 bases not matched to a gene. The CDR3 consists of 18 residues. In DNA form, the CDR3 reads TGTGCCAGCAGCCAAGAGCCCCCCGGGGAGCGGGGGGTCAATGAGCAGTTCTTC. Its protein is CASSQEPPGERGVNEQFF.

This chain uses TRBV7-9 with TRBJ2-5; 9 nucleotides align to TRBD1. Germline CDR1 reads SEHNR; CDR2 reads FQNEAQ (reference sequence). Unmatched junction bases numbered 8, after V lost 5 bases and J lost 4 bases. CDR3 length equals 15 residues. The CDR3 region is CASSPMTGGGETQYF. The CDR3 region has the DNA TGTGCCAGCAGCCCAATGACAGGGGGTGGAGAGACCCAGTACTTC. Complete variable domain (other parts from reference TRBV7-9 and TRBJ2-5): DTGVSQNPRHKITKRGQNVTFRCDPISEHNRLYWYRQTLGQGPEFLTYFQNEAQLEKSRLLSDRFSAERPKGSFSTLEIQRTEQGDSAMYLCASSPMTGGGETQYFGPGTRLLVL.

V and J are TRBV7-2 and TRBJ2-3; D gene uncertain. Trimming removed 2 bases from V and 10 bases from J, with 16 bases in between. Germline V gene lookup returns CDR1 SGHTA and CDR2 FQGNSA. The CDR3 sequence is 14 residues long. The CDR3 protein is CASSLSVEKVSQYF. The CDR3 bases are TGTGCCAGCAGCTTAAGCGTGGAGAAAGTCTCGCAGTATTTT.

A few counts support this clone. The chain carries TRBV4-1 and TRBJ2-1; the match to TRBD1 covers 10 bases. Per germline, CDR1 MGHRA and CDR2 YSYEKL. V trimming: 3 bases; J trimming: 9 bases; junction bases outside the gene matches: 11. The CDR3 covers 16 residues. As DNA, the CDR3 is TGCGCCAGCAGCCAGGCCCGGGACAGGGGATCAGGTGAGCAGTTCTTC. This codes for CASSQARDRGSGEQFF.

The rearrangement joins TRBV6-5 to TRBJ2-7, with D perhaps matching TRBD1 (6 bases). The V end lost 4 bases, the J end lost 2 bases, and 15 bases lay between the germline ends. The CDR3 extends over 15 amino acids. Germline assignment: CDR1 MNHEY and CDR2 SVGAGI. CDR3: CASSLGQPGTYEQYF. CDR3 nucleotide sequence: TGTGCCAGCAGTTTAGGACAGCCCGGGACCTACGAGCAGTACTTC.

The V gene is TRBV20-1, the J gene TRBJ1-1; D is unclear. Trimming left V 4 bases short and J 11 bases short, with 14 bases between. The CDR3 spans 11 residues. Germline V gene sequence: CDR1 DFQATT, CDR2 SNEGSKA (reference sequence). The CDR3 loop reads CSAIIGEWAFF. The CDR3 coding sequence is TGCAGTGCTATTATCGGGGAGTGGGCTTTCTTT.

The chain employs TRBV3-1 (or the pseudogene TRBV3-2) and TRBJ1-4, with no clear D. CDR3 length equals 14 residues. Germline assignment: CDR1 LGHDT and CDR2 YNNKEL (reference sequence). Trimming removed 3 bases at V and 4 bases at J, with 9 bases between. This CDR3 is CASSHRSGNEKLFF. The CDR3 DNA is TGTGCCAGCAGCCACAGATCGGGTAATGAAAAACTGTTTTTT.

This chain connects TRBV19 to TRBJ1-5; TRBD1 agrees at 9 bases. The CDR3 totals 15 residues. Germline trimming cut 1 base from V and 6 bases from J; bases unmatched to any gene: 4. Germline V lookup: CDR1 LNHDA, CDR2 SQIVND (reference sequence). This CDR3 reads CASSIATGGLQPQHF. CDR3 coding DNA: TGTGCCAGTAGTATAGCAACAGGGGGCCTTCAGCCCCAGCATTTT.